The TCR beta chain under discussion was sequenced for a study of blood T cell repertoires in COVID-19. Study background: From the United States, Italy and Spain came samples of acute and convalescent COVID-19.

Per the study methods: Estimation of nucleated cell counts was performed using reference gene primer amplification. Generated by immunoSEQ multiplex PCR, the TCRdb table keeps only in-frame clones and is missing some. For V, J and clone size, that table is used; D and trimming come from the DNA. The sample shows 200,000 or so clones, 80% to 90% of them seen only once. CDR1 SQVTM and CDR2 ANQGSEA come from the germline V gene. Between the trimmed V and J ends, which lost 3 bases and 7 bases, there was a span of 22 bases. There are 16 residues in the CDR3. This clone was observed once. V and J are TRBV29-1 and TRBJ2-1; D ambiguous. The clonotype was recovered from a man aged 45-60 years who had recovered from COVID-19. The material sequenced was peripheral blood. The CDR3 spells CSVEGLAGTAGNEQFF. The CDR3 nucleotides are TGCAGCGTTGAGGGTCTCGCAGGAACTGCAGGAAATGAGCAGTTCTTC.